The sample holds a few counts of the clone carrying this T cell receptor beta chain. What it recognizes is unknown. The data stem from a study of identical twins. Study findings and constraints: Out-of-frame TCR alpha sharing in monozygotic twins exceeded recombination model predictions.

Each CDR3 protein is one row after TCRdb ran MiXCR on the 5' RACE reads. The table lists 200,000 or so distinct CDR3 sequences, around a sixth of them singletons. V shed 5 bases, J shed 7 bases, and the junction held 12 bases outside the gene matches. The germline V gene encodes CDR1 MNHEY and CDR2 SMNVEV (reference sequence). The CDR3 runs 17 residues. The data also belong to a second study, concerning T cells expressing NK-cell markers. As that study records: An anti-gamma-delta TCR antibody restricted sorting to alpha-beta TCR T cells in several experiments. In more than 5 donors, dominant CD3+CD56+NKG2C+ clones formed about 1.0-7.0% of CD8+ cells.

V gene TRBV27 combines with J gene TRBJ2-1; 12 nucleotides match TRBD2. The sample was CD8+ T cells sorted from blood. This clonotype was obtained from a woman between 18 and 29 years old in good health. CDR3 sequence (DNA): TGTGCCAGCAGTCCGCTTCTAGCGGGGGGGCCTGGAAATGAGCAGTTCTTC. This sequence encodes CASSPLLAGGPGNEQFF.